Detailed here is one TCR beta chain. This specimen comes from a study of blood T cell repertoires in COVID-19. Whole-study context: Spain, Italy and the United States supplied samples that represented acute and convalescent COVID-19.

V lost 0 bases to trimming and J lost 5 bases, with 5 bases between them. Germline assignment: CDR1 SGHRS and CDR2 YFSETQ. The CDR3 runs to 13 residues. Some clones are missing from TCRdb's copy, which holds only in-frame ones; the method was immunoSEQ multiplex PCR. The sample holds more than 200,000 clones, over 80% seen once. This TCR came from a woman aged 70-85 years with active or convalescent COVID-19. The sample was peripheral blood. The chain is built from TRBV5-1 and TRBJ2-2, with D unclear. CDR3 DNA sequence: TGCGCCAGCAGCTTGGTAGTTACCGGGGAGCTGTTTTTT. The encoded protein is CASSLVVTGELFF. Full variable domain (missing parts from reference TRBV5-1 and TRBJ2-2): KAGVTQTPRYLIKTRGQQVTLSCSPISGHRSVSWYQQTPGQGLQFLFEYFSETQRNKGNFPGRFSGRQFSNSRSEMNVSTLELGDSALYLCASSLVVTGELFFGEGSRLTVL.